What follows describes a single T cell receptor beta chain. J was trimmed by 5 bases and V by 4 bases; bases with no gene match: 13. From germline, CDR1 is GTSNPN and CDR2 SVGIG (reference sequence). The CDR3 extends over 16 amino acids. This record comes from a study of blood T cell repertoires in COVID-19. As for the study in general: COVID-19 samples, acute and convalescent, were from the United States, Italy and Spain. PBMCs, B-cell-depleted T cells, or T cells provided the cDNA or gDNA that made up the material.

Per the original methods: Amplification with reference gene primers provided the estimates of nucleated cell counts. Libraries were prepared by immunoSEQ multiplex PCR; TCRdb keeps only in-frame clonotypes and omits some of them. Clonal size and the V and J genes are those of that table, whereas D and trimming came from the DNA. The data show about 34,000 clones, roughly 73% seen once. The TCR sequence derives from a man of 80 years or more with active or convalescent COVID-19. This rearrangement joins TRBV30 to TRBJ2-1; 8 bases match TRBD2. Specimen: peripheral blood. In DNA, the CDR3 is TGTGCCTGGACCCGGGAGGGCATGGGCAGAGACAATGAGCAGTTCTTC. The encoded protein is CAWTREGMGRDNEQFF.